The source of this T cell receptor (beta chain) is a study of shared clonotypes between healthy human individuals (dated by TCRdb to 2020 to 2022). About the full investigation: The cohort included a few men and a couple of women between 18 and 49 years of age. To increase sequencing depth and limit assay-specific biases, different laboratories used diverse techniques to prepare libraries and sequence TCR repertoires. Each donor's leukapheresis produced roughly between roughly 0.9 and 9 billion PBMCs. To estimate repertoire size and how much clonotype sharing occurs between individuals, the study deeply sequenced the blood TCR repertoires of 4 to 6 healthy adults. For each donor, CD4 naive and CD4 memory were each given three plates, CD8 naive was given two plates, and CD8 memory was given one plate. Overall results and qualifications from the work: Pairwise subsampling indicated that sequencing depth was expected to affect the degree of clonotype sharing among donors. Sampling was restricted to blood, and TCR repertoires in tissues likely differ from the TCR repertoires found in blood. Estimated clonotype richness was generally larger for naive than for memory subsets. Compared with non-shared clonotypes, clonotypes shared by all four sorted-subset donors had higher generation probabilities. When a handful of donors were compared, the shared fraction of clonotypes was about 5.4% for naive CD4, about 4% for naive CD8, roughly 2.5% for memory CD4, and less than 0.45% for memory CD8. Rarefaction of sorted-subset datasets indicated incomplete sequencing despite the large sequencing depth. Because the study included a small number of donors, the genetic and exposure-history diversity represented was limited.

Turning to this clone: It has no known antigen specificity. Qualities for individual bases were not recorded, and no much larger clone is one base off.

For CDR1 and CDR2, the germline V gene (reference sequence) lists SEHNR and FQNEAQ. Reading from cysteine to phenylalanine, the CDR3 counts 15 amino acids. Of the read, only the CDR3 DNA is kept; its 45 bases are in frame from base 1. Unmatched junction bases come to 14, with V trimmed by 7 bases and J by 9 bases. Using the deep immunoSEQ assay, TCR CDR3 regions were amplified from genomic DNA by multiplex PCR. Extracted genomic DNA from each cell subset was spread evenly across all wells of several immunoSEQ 96-well plates, with each plate serving as a replicate. For sorted subsets, each replicate PCR was loaded with 200 to 250 ng genomic DNA, equivalent to 25,000 to 30,000 T cell genomes. Purified libraries were quantified with a Qubit 3.0 fluorometer, sized on a Bioanalyzer 2100, and re-quantified with the KAPA Library Quantification kit. A separate single-read 150-cycle Illumina NextSeq 550 flow cell was used to sequence each immunoSEQ 96-well plate. On the study's bioinformatics: Because the immunoSEQ output held only junctional sequences and lacked quality scores, the filtering could not match the filtering applied to full-length reads. To assign V/J genes and CDR3, sequences were annotated against IMGT germline references using PyIR, a Python wrapper for IgBLAST v1.9. Reads with weak V/J assignments (E-value above 1e-6), missing CDR3, stop codons, out-of-frame junctions, or ambiguous translated residues were removed. V3J clonotypes were defined as sequences sharing an identical inferred V gene, J gene, and CDR3 amino acid sequence. Percentage overlap between repertoires was computed as shared unique clonotypes divided by the size of the smaller repertoire. Three approaches were used to assess repertoire richness: RTK rarefaction, the Chao1 estimator, and Recon v2.1 estimates of unobserved clonotypes. OLGA was used to compute generation probabilities for all TCRbeta clonotypes that the gDNA method yielded from four donors. Sourced from immuneACCESS, this table was stored by TCRdb with only in-frame sequences that have V and J called. A share of the clones is absent; for the studies checked, an unresolved V gene accounts for under half, and the remainder has no known explanation. V and J calls plus clone size are reproduced from that table; the DNA served to infer D and trimming. The sample table records about 580,000 clones; 95% to 98% of these occur just once. In total, the top ten clones hold 0.3% of the sample.

For the CD8 naive samples, CD45RO-negative cells were positively selected for CCR7, yielding a CD45RA+CCR7+ population from which TemRA cells were excluded. Healthy HIV-negative adults with no recently reported acute infections or vaccinations were included as donors. Only Caucasian adults living in Nashville, Tennessee, USA were represented among the donors. Blood was obtained by leukapheresis, after which PBMCs were separated by Ficoll-Histopaque density gradient centrifugation and cryopreserved in liquid nitrogen vapor phase. Analytical flow cytometry was used to check the purity and quantity of every magnetically sorted T cell population. Genomic DNA was isolated from each sorted fraction and quantified by UV absorbance on a Nanodrop 2000c.

The V gene is TRBV7-9 and the J gene is TRBJ2-1; 8 junctional bases match TRBD1. Material for sequencing was naive CD8+ T cells sorted from blood. The meaning of the sample's cell subset or site label: CD45RA+CCR7+. The receptor's source is a man younger than 45 in good health. Read as DNA, the sequence is TGTGCCAGCACCCCGGAGACGGACAGGGTCAGTGAGCAGTTCTTC. This is translated as CASTPETDRVSEQFF.